Below, one T cell receptor beta chain is given with its context. Ten or more counts support this clonotype. The antigen it recognizes is unknown. Base qualities are missing; no much larger clone stands one base away. V has 5 bases trimmed and J has 9 bases trimmed; junction bases matching no gene number 13. CDR1 and CDR2 are read off the germline V gene as MDHEN and SYDVKM. Its CDR3 holds 15 amino acids, cysteine through phenylalanine. Kept here is only the CDR3 DNA, which spans 45 bases and is read in frame from base 1. These data are taken from a study of human T cells and chemical hapten exposure (dated by TCRdb to the early 2020s). In terms of the full investigation: For sensitization, 2% DPC in acetone was applied to an approximately 2 cm by approximately 2 cm area of upper inner arm skin. Both TCR alpha and TCR beta chains were sequenced from each blood RNA sample. Throughout the study period of roughly 24 weeks, patients also received therapeutic DPC doses to the scalp every week. For TCR sequencing, blood came from over 25 alopecia patients at anywhere from one to four time points (pre-sensitization, 2, 6 and 24 weeks). The patient cohort, mostly female, included alopecia areata with under or over 50% scalp involvement, alopecia totalis and alopecia universalis. Patch testing was performed on the upper back with Finn chambers containing 0.01% DPC, and the patch tests were scored after 6 days according to International Contact Dermatitis Research Group standards. Blood samples were taken from patients before sensitization (week 0) and then at 2, 6 and about 24 weeks after DPC sensitization. Libraries were pooled for sequencing, and variation in per-sample TCR yields was attributed mainly to small differences in library volumes within the pool. The study tracked peripheral blood TCR repertoire changes in vivo during primary and secondary sensitization to the hapten diphenylcyclopropenone (DPC) in alopecia patients.

Libraries came from RACE. TCRdb shows the sequencer as NextSeq 500. During library preparation, unique molecular identifiers were attached to individual cDNA molecules so that TCRs could be counted quantitatively and reproducibly. In the source study's methods: Samples had a median of roughly 98,000 TCRs, with a range from about 23,224 to 690,600. V, J and CDR3 annotation of the TCR reads was performed with the Decombinator software suite. Every sample was subsampled to the same number of TCRs (28,000) for the PS versus PT1 abundance plots. Expanded TCRs were defined as absent before sensitization and observed at least eight times at the 2-week time point. The raw public data were reprocessed by TCRdb itself: fastp quality trimming at Q25, MiXCR clonotype calling, in-frame beta chains only. Every distinct CDR3 protein forms one entry, paired with its most common genes and DNA. The V and J calls and clone size are TCRdb's, not the authors'. The sample yields over 35,000 distinct CDR3 sequences; more than 3% were counted once. 26% of the sample goes to the ten largest clones.

Broad study findings and their caveats: Significantly more large CDR3 similarity clusters were formed by expanded TCRs than by pre-sensitization or healthy control sets, consistent with antigen-driven responses. All patients had alopecia, a presumed autoimmune disease, so their immune response might differ from that of healthy individuals. After repeated subsampling, the strength of the expansion versus patch-test correlation and the threshold at which it became significant changed. The number of PT1 expanded TCRs positively correlated with patch test score, significant at thresholds 8, 16 and 32 but not 4. DPC sensitization did not change the number of TCRs with a frequency above 1 in 1000, and there was no evidence of changes in global repertoire structure.

The sample's time point label, decoded: patch test 1, 2 weeks after DPC sensitization. Taken with the paper, the label for treatment or condition translates to: therapeutic diphenylcyclopropenone sensitization with weekly scalp DPC. Total RNA was extracted from unfractionated whole blood that had been collected in Tempus Blood RNA tubes. At every patch-test visit, the blood draw took place before the patch test was put on. Eligible patients were aged 18 to 70, diagnosed with alopecia, deemed suitable for DPC therapy, and excluded if pregnant. Rearrangement joined TRBV28 to TRBJ1-5; 7 middle bases align to TRBD1. The sequences come from whole blood, collected in connection with sensitization to the hapten diphenylcyclopropenone (DPC). This TCR was sampled from a man between 45 and 60 years old with alopecia areata. Some clones in this sample may be carry-over from other donors' samples. This receptor has the CDR3 CASSPSDRSHGPQHF. The DNA sequence is given as TGTGCCAGCAGTCCCTCGGACAGGTCTCATGGGCCCCAGCATTTT.